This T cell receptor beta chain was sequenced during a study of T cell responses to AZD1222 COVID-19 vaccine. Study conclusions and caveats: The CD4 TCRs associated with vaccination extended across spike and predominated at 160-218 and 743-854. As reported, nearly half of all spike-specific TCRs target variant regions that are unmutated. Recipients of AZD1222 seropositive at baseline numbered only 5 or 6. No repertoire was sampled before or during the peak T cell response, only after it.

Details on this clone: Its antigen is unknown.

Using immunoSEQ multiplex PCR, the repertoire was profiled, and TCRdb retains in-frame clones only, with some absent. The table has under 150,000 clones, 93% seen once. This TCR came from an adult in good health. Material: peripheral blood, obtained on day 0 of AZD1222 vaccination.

The CDR3 nucleotides read TGTGCCAGCATAAGCCGGCTTACGCTAGCCAAAAACATTCAGTACTTC. As protein: CASISRLTLAKNIQYF. The chain links TRBV6-4 to TRBJ2-4; D remains unclear. This CDR3 has 16 residues. CDR1 and CDR2 from the germline V gene are MRHNA and SNTAGT. V lost 7 bases, J lost 0 bases, and 16 bases lay in between.